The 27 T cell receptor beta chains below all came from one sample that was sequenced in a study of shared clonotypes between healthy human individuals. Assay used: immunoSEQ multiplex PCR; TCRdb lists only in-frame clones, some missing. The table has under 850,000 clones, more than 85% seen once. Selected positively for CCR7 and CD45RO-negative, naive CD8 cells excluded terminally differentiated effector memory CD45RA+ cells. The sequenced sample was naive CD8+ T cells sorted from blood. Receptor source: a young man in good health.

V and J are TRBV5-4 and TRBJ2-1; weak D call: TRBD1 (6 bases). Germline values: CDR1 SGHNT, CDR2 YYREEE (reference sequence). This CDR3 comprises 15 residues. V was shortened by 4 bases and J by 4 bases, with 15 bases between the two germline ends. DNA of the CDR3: TGTGCCAGCAGCGGGGGCGGCCAGGGTTACAATGAGCAGTTCTTC. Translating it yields CASSGGGQGYNEQFF.

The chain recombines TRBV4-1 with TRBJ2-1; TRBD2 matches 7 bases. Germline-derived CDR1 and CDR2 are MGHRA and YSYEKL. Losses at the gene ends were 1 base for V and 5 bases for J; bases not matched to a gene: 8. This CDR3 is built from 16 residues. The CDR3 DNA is TGCGCCAGCAGCCAAGTCTCGCCTAGCGGAAACAATGAGCAGTTCTTC. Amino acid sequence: CASSQVSPSGNNEQFF.

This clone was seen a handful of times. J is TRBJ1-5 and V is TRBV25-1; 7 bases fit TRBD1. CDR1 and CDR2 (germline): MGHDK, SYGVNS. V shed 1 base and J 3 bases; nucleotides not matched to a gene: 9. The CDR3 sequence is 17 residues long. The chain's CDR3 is CASSELGSGGLNQPQHF. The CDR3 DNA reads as TGTGCCAGCAGTGAATTAGGGTCAGGGGGACTCAATCAGCCCCAGCATTTT.

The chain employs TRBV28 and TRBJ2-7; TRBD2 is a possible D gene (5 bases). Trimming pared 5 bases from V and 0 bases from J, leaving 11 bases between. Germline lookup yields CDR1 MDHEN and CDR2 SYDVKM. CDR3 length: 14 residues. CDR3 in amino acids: CASSGLRSSYEQYF. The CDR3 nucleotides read TGTGCCAGCAGTGGACTGAGAAGCTCCTACGAGCAGTACTTC.

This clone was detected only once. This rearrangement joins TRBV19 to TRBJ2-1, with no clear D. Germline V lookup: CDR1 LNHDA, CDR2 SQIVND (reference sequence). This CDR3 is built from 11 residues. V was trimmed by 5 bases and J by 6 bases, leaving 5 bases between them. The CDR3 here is CASSDGNEQFF. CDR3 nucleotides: TGTGCCAGTAGTGACGGCAATGAGCAGTTCTTC.

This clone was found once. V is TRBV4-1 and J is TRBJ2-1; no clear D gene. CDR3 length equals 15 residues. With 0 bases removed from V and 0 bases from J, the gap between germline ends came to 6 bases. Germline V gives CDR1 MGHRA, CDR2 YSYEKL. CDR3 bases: TGCGCCAGCAGCCAAGAGCTAAACTCCTACAATGAGCAGTTCTTC. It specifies CASSQELNSYNEQFF.

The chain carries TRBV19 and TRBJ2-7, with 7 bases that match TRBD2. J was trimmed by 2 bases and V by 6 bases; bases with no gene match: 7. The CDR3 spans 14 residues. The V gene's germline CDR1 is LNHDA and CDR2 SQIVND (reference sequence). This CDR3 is CASRSSGDPYEQYF. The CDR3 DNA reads TGTGCCAGTAGGAGCAGCGGGGACCCCTACGAGCAGTACTTC.

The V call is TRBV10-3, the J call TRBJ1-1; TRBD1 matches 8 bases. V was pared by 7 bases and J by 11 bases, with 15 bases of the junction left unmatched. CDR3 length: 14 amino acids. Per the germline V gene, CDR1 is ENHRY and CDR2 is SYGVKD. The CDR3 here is CAIKGDVGRGHAFF. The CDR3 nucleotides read TGTGCCATCAAAGGGGACGTGGGCAGGGGGCATGCTTTCTTT.

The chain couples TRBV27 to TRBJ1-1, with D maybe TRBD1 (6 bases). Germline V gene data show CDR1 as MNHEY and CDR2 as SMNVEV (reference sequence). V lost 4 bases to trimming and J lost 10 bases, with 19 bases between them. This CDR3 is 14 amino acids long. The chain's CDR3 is CASSYRDTGSVAFF. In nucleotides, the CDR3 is TGTGCCAGCAGTTACCGGGACACCGGGTCAGTAGCTTTCTTT.

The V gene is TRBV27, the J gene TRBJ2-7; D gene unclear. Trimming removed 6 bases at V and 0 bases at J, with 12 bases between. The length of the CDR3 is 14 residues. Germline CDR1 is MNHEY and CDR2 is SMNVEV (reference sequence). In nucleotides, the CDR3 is TGTGCCAGCAGACTGAGCACAAACTCCTACGAGCAGTACTTC. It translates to CASRLSTNSYEQYF.

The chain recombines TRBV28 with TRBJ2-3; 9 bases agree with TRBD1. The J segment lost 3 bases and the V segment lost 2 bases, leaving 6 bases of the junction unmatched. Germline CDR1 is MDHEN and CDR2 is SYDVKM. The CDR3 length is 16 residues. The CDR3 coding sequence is TGTGCCAGCAGTTTAGGGACAGGGTATTGGACAGATACGCAGTATTTT. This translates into CASSLGTGYWTDTQYF.

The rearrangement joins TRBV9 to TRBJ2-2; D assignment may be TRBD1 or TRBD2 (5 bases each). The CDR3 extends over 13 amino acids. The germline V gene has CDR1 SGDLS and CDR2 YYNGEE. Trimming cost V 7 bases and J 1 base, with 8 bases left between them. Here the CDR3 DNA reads TGTGCCAGCGGGACCCAGAACACCGGGGAGCTGTTTTTT. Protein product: CASGTQNTGELFF.

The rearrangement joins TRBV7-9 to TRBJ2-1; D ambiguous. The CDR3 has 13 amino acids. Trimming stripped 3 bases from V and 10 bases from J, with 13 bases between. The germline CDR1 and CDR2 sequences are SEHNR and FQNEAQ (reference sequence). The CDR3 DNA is TGTGCCAGCAGCTTCGAACCGCACTACGAGCAGTTCTTC. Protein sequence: CASSFEPHYEQFF. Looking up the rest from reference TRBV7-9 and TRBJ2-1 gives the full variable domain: DTGVSQNPRHKITKRGQNVTFRCDPISEHNRLYWYRQTLGQGPEFLTYFQNEAQLEKSRLLSDRFSAERPKGSFSTLEIQRTEQGDSAMYLCASSFEPHYEQFFGPGTRLTVL.

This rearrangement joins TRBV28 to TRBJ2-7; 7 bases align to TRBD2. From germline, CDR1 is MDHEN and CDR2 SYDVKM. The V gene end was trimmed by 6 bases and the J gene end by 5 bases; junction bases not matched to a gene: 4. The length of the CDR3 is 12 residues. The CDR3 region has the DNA TGTGCCAGCAGGGGGGAGGGCCACGAGCAGTACTTC. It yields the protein CASRGEGHEQYF.

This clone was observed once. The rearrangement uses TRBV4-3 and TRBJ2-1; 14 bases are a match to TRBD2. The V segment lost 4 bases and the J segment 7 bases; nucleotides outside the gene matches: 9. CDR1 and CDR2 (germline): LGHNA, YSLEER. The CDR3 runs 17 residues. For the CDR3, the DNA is TGCGCCAGCAGCCCCGGACTAGCGGGAGGAACGGGAAATGAGCAGTTCTTC. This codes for CASSPGLAGGTGNEQFF.

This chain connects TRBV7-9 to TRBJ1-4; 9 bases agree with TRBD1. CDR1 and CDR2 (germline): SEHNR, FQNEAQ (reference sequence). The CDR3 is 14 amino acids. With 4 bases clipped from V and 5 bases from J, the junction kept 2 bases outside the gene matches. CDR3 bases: TGTGCCAGCAGCTGGACAGGGGTAAATGAAAAACTGTTTTTT. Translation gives CASSWTGVNEKLFF.

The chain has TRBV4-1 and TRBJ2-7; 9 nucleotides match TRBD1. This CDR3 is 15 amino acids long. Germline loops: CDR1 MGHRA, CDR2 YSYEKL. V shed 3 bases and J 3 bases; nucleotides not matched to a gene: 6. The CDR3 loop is CASSHRDRDHYEQYF. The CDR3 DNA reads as TGCGCCAGCAGCCACCGGGACAGGGACCACTACGAGCAGTACTTC.

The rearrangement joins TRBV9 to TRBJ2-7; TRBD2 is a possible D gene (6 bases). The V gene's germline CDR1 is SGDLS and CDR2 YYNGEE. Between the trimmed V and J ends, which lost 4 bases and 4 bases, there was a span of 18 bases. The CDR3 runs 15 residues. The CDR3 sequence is CASSPDGGTSYEQYF. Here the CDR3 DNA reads TGTGCCAGCAGCCCGGATGGCGGGACTTCGTACGAGCAGTACTTC.

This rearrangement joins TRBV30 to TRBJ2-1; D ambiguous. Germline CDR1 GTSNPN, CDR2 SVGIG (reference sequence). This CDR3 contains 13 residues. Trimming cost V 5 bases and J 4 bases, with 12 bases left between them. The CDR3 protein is CAWFLGEYNEQFF. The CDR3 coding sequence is TGTGCCTGGTTTCTTGGCGAATACAATGAGCAGTTCTTC.

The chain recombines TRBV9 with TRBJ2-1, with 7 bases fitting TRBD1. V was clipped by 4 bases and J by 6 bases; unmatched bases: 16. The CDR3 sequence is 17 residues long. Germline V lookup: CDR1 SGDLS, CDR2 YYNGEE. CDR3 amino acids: CASSSEDRPDYLNEQFF. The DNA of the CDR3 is TGTGCCAGCAGCTCCGAGGACAGGCCCGACTACCTCAATGAGCAGTTCTTC.

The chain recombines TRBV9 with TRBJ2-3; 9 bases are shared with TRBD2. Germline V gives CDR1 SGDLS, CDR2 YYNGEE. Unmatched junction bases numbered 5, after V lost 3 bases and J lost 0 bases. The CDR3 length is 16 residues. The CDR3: CASSARLAVSTDTQYF. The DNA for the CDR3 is TGTGCCAGCAGCGCCCGACTAGCGGTTAGCACAGATACGCAGTATTTT. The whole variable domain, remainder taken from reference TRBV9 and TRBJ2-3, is DSGVTQTPKHLITATGQRVTLRCSPRSGDLSVYWYQQSLDQGLQFLIQYYNGEERAKGNILERFSAQQFPDLHSELNLSSLELGDSALYFCASSARLAVSTDTQYFGPGTRLTVL.

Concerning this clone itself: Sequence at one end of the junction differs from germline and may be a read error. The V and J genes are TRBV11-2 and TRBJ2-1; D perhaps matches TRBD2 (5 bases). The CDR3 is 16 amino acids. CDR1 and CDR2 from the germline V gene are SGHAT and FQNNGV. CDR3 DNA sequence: TGTGCCAGCAGCATAGAGGGTGCGAGCTCCTACAATGAGCAGTTCTTC. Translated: CASSIEGASSYNEQFF.

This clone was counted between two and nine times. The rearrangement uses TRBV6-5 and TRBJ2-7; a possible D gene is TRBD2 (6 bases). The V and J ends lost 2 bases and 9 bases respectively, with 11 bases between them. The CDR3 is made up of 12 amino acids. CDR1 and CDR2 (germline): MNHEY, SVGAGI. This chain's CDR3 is CASSYDPGVQYF. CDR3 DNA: TGTGCCAGCAGTTACGATCCGGGGGTGCAGTACTTC.

The CDR3 protein is CASSLDTSTSGRGDEQFF. CDR3 nucleotide sequence: TGCGCCAGCAGCTTGGACACCTCGACTAGCGGGAGGGGCGATGAGCAGTTCTTC. The chain combines TRBV5-1 with TRBJ2-1; 14 bases are shared with TRBD2. The CDR3 length is 18 residues. Germline-derived CDR1 and CDR2 are SGHRS and YFSETQ. V dropped 0 bases and J dropped 8; count of bases not matched to a gene: 10.

CDR3 DNA sequence: TGTGCCAGCAGTGTATATAGGGGGGATGAGCAGTTCTTC. The encoded protein is CASSVYRGDEQFF. This chain connects TRBV27 to TRBJ2-1; either TRBD1 or TRBD2 may fit D (6 bases each). The V end was cut by 5 bases, the J end by 8 bases, with 13 bases between. The CDR3 totals 13 residues. From germline, CDR1 is MNHEY and CDR2 SMNVEV (reference sequence).

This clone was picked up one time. The DNA of the CDR3 is TGCAGCGTTGAAAGCGGGGGTTTGTACTATGGCTACACCTTC. This codes for CSVESGGLYYGYTF. The V and J genes are TRBV29-1 and TRBJ1-2; TRBD1 is a possible D gene (5 bases). This CDR3 spans 14 amino acids. Trimming removed 2 bases from V and 3 bases from J, with 13 bases in between. Germline CDR1 and CDR2: SQVTM and ANQGSEA.

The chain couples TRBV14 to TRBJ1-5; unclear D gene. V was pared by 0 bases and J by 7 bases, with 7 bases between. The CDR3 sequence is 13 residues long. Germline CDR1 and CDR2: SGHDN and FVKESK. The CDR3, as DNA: TGTGCCAGCAGCCAAGATCATTGGCAGCCCCAGCATTTT. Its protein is CASSQDHWQPQHF.